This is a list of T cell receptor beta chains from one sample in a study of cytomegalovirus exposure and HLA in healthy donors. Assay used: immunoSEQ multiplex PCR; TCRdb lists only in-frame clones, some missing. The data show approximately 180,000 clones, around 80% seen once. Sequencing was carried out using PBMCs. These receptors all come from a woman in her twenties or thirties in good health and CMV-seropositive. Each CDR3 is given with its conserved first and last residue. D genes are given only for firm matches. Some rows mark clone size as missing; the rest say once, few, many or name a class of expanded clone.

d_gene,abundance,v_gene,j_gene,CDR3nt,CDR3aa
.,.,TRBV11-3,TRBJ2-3,TGTGCCAGCAGCGGGAGATCGGGCACAGATACGCAGTATTTT,CASSGRSGTDTQYF
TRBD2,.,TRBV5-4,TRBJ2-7,TGTGCCAGCAGCTCGACTAGCGGGACTCTCGAGCAGTACTTC,CASSSTSGTLEQYF
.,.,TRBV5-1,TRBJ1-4,TGCGCCAGCAGCTTGGGGGGAGCGACTGCAACTAATGAAAAACTGTTTTTT,CASSLGGATATNEKLFF
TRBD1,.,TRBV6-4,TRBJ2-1,TGTGCCAGCAGTGACTATTGGACAGGGCCCCCCAATGAGCAGTTCTTC,CASSDYWTGPPNEQFF
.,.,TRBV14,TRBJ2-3,TGTGCCAGCAGCTATCCGGACCCAGGGGTTCCAGATACGCAGTATTTT,CASSYPDPGVPDTQYF
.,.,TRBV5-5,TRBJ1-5,TGTGCCAGCAGCTTGGACAACAATCAGCCCCAGCATTTT,CASSLDNNQPQHF
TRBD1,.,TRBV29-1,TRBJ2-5,TGCAGCGGGGCTGGACAGGGCCAAGAGACCCAGTACTTC,CSGAGQGQETQYF
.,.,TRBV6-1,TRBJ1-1,TGTGCCAGCAGTGAACAGGGTCTCAACACTGAAGCTTTCTTT,CASSEQGLNTEAFF
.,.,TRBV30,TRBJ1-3,TGTGCCTGGACTCAAGGGAGCTCTGGAAACACCATATATTTT,CAWTQGSSGNTIYF
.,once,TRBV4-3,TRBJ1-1,TGCGCCAGCAGCCAAGGTTATGTGAACACTGAAGCTTTCTTT,CASSQGYVNTEAFF
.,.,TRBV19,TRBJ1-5,TGTGCCAGTAGTATGGTCGAGGGAGCTCAGCATTTT,CASSMVEGAQHF
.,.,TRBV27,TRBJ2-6,TGTGCCAGCAGTCTACGTCGGGTTTCTGGGGCCAACGTCCTGACTTTC,CASSLRRVSGANVLTF
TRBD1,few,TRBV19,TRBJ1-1,TGTGCCAGTAGGACTGACAGGGGAAATGAAGCTTTCTTT,CASRTDRGNEAFF
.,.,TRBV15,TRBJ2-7,TGTGCCACCAGCAGAGAAGGGGGAAACTCCTACGAGCAGTACTTC,CATSREGGNSYEQYF
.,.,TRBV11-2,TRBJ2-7,TGTGCCAGCAGCCCAACCGTACTAGACGGCTCCTACGAGCAGTACTTC,CASSPTVLDGSYEQYF
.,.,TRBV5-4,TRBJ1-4,TGTGCCAGCAGCTTGGGCGGTCAAAAACTGTTTTTT,CASSLGGQKLFF
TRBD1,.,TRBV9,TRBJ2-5,TGTGCCAGCAGCGTAGCGGAGATGACAGGGGGCGAAGAGACCCAGTACTTC,CASSVAEMTGGEETQYF
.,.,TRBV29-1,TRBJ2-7,TGCAGCGTTACGGGACTGACATACGAGCAGTACTTC,CSVTGLTYEQYF
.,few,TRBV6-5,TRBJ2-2,TGTGCCAGCAGTTACTCGACAGGGAACACCGGGGAGCTGTTTTTT,CASSYSTGNTGELFF
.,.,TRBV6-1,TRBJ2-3,TGTGCCAGCAGGAAGGAGAGCACAGATACGCAGTATTTT,CASRKESTDTQYF
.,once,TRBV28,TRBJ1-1,TGTGCCAGCAGTCGGGCAGGGAATATTAACACTGAAGCTTTCTTT,CASSRAGNINTEAFF
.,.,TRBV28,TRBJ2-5,TGTGCCAGCACTCACGGGGCGGGGAGGGAGACCCAGTACTTC,CASTHGAGRETQYF
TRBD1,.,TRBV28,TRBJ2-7,TGTGCCAGCAGTTCGGCAGGGGGCCTGGACGAGCAGTACTTC,CASSSAGGLDEQYF
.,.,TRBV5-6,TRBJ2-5,TGTGCCAGCAGCTTGAGCTCCCAAGAGACCCAGTACTTC,CASSLSSQETQYF
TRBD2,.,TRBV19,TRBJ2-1,TGTGCCAGTAGTGCGCTAGCGGGAGGGCAGGGTGAGCAGTTCTTC,CASSALAGGQGEQFF
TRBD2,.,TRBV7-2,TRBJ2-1,TGTGCCAGCAGCCGGAGCGGGAGCTGGAATGAGCAGTTCTTC,CASSRSGSWNEQFF
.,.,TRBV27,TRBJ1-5,TGTGCCAGCAGTTTCTCAGGGAATCAGCCCCAGCATTTT,CASSFSGNQPQHF
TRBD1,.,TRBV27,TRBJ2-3,TGTGCCAGCAGTTTATGGTTGGGACAGAGCACAGATACGCAGTATTTT,CASSLWLGQSTDTQYF
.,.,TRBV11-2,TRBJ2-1,TGTGCCAGCAGCTTAGATAATAGAGCTTACAATGAGCAGTTCTTC,CASSLDNRAYNEQFF
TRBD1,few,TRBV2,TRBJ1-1,TGTGCCAGCAGGCCCGGGACAGGGGCCATAGTGAACACTGAAGCTTTCTTT,CASRPGTGAIVNTEAFF
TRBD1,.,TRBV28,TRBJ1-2,TGTGCCAGCAGTTCCACAGGGGAACATGGCTACACCTTC,CASSSTGEHGYTF
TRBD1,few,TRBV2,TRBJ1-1,TGTGCCAGCAGACAGGGGGGCTTAGGAACTGAAGCTTTCTTT,CASRQGGLGTEAFF
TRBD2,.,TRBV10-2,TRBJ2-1,TGCGCCAGCAGTGAGTTTTTAGCGGGAGGGCGAAATGAGCAGTTCTTC,CASSEFLAGGRNEQFF
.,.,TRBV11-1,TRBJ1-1,TGTGCCAGCAATCGGTTAGAGGAAGCTTTCTTT,CASNRLEEAFF
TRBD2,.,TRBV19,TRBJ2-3,TGTGCCAGTGGGACTACTAGCGGGATAGTAGATACGCAGTATTTT,CASGTTSGIVDTQYF
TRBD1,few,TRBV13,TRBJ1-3,TGTGCCAGCAGCACCGGGACAGGGTCCGGAAACACCATATATTTT,CASSTGTGSGNTIYF
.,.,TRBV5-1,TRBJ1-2,TGCGCCAGCAGCAAGTTGGGGGGAGGGGTGAATTATGGCTACACCTTC,CASSKLGGGVNYGYTF
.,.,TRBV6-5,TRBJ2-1,TGTGCCAGCAGTATCACTCCGAGCTCCTACAATGAGCAGTTCTTC,CASSITPSSYNEQFF
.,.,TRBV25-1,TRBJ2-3,TGTGCCAGCAGTGACCGGGGAGGCACAGATACGCAGTATTTT,CASSDRGGTDTQYF
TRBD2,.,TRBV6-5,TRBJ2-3,TGTGCCAGCAGTTATAGACTAGCGGGAGGACCAGATACGCAGTATTTT,CASSYRLAGGPDTQYF
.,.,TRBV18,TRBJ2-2,TGTGCCAGCTCACCCGACCTCTGGGGCGACGGCACCGGGGAGCTGTTTTTT,CASSPDLWGDGTGELFF
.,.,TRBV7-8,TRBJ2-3,TGTGCCAGCAGCATCGTACCGGCGGCAGATACGCAGTATTTT,CASSIVPAADTQYF
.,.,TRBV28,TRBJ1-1,TGTGCCAGCAGTCTCCCCGAGGGGGCTGAAGCTTTCTTT,CASSLPEGAEAFF
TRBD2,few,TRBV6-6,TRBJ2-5,TGTGCCAGCAGACCCGGACTAGCGGGAGTAGAGACCCAGTACTTC,CASRPGLAGVETQYF
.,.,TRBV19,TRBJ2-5,TGTGCCAGTAGTATTTTTGGCAGCGGTTTGAAAGAGACCCAGTACTTC,CASSIFGSGLKETQYF
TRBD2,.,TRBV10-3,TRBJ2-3,TGTGCCATCAGTGAAGCGGGAGGAAAGTCAGATACGCAGTATTTT,CAISEAGGKSDTQYF
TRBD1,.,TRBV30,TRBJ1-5,TGTGCCTGGAGATCGACAGGGGCTAGCAATCAGCCCCAGCATTTT,CAWRSTGASNQPQHF
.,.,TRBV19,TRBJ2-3,TGTGCCAGTAGTCTGGGGGCTGCAGATACGCAGTATTTT,CASSLGAADTQYF
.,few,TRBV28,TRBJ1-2,TGTGCCAGCAGTCAGTCTAACTATGGCTACACCTTC,CASSQSNYGYTF
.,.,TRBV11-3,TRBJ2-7,TGTGCCAGCAGCTTAGAACAGGCCACGTTCTCCTACGAGCAGTACTTC,CASSLEQATFSYEQYF
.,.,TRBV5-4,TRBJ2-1,TGTGCCAGCAGCTTGGCCTCGAGGGATGAGCAGTTCTTC,CASSLASRDEQFF
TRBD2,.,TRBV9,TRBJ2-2,TGTGCCAGCAGCGTGGCTAGCGGACCGAACACCGGGGAGCTGTTTTTT,CASSVASGPNTGELFF
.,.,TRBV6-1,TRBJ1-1,TGTGCCAGCAGTGATTACGACATTTTGAACACTGAAGCTTTCTTT,CASSDYDILNTEAFF